The rows below give T cell receptor beta chains drawn from one sample of a study of tumor-infiltrating lymphocytes in localized non-small cell lung cancer. The repertoire was sequenced with immunoSEQ multiplex PCR; TCRdb's copy has only in-frame clones and lacks some. The profile shows about 24,000 clones, roughly two thirds of them singletons. Sequencing was performed on lung tumor tissue. Receptor source: a human donor with non-small cell lung cancer. The CDR3 runs from the conserved cysteine through the conserved F or W. D genes are given only for firm matches. A row's size may be missing; if present it is once, few, many or a size class.

d_gene: TRBD1
v_gene: TRBV7-2
abundance: .
j_gene: TRBJ1-4
CDR3nt: TGTGCCAGCAGCCTTGACAGGGGGGCACTGTTTTTT
CDR3aa: CASSLDRGALFF

d_gene: TRBD2
v_gene: TRBV11-2
abundance: .
j_gene: TRBJ2-7
CDR3nt: TGTGCCAGCAGCTACGGACTAGCGGGATTAGAGTACTTC
CDR3aa: CASSYGLAGLEYF

d_gene: .
v_gene: TRBV15
abundance: .
j_gene: TRBJ1-2
CDR3nt: TGTGCCACCAGCAGAGATCTGCAGGGTGATGGCTACACCTTC
CDR3aa: CATSRDLQGDGYTF

d_gene: .
v_gene: TRBV6-5
abundance: .
j_gene: TRBJ1-2
CDR3nt: TGTGCCAGCAGGGCGGATTATAACTATGGCTACACCTTC
CDR3aa: CASRADYNYGYTF

d_gene: .
v_gene: TRBV7-9
abundance: .
j_gene: TRBJ1-2
CDR3nt: TGTGCCAGCAGCTTGGGGTTATATGGCTACACCTTC
CDR3aa: CASSLGLYGYTF

d_gene: .
v_gene: TRBV5-1
abundance: .
j_gene: TRBJ2-7
CDR3nt: TGCGCCAGCAGCTTGGAGGGCTGGGACTACGAGCAGTACTTC
CDR3aa: CASSLEGWDYEQYF

d_gene: TRBD2
v_gene: TRBV5-1
abundance: .
j_gene: TRBJ2-5
CDR3nt: TGCGCCAGCAGCTTTAAACTAGCGGGAGACGAGACCCAGTACTTC
CDR3aa: CASSFKLAGDETQYF

d_gene: .
v_gene: TRBV7-9
abundance: .
j_gene: TRBJ1-1
CDR3nt: TGTGCCAGCAGTCTGGACACGAACACTGAAGCTTTCTTT
CDR3aa: CASSLDTNTEAFF

d_gene: TRBD2
v_gene: TRBV4-2
abundance: few
j_gene: TRBJ2-3
CDR3nt: TGTGCCAGCAGCCGGGAAAGCGGGGGTCCCCCAGATACGCAGTATTTT
CDR3aa: CASSRESGGPPDTQYF

d_gene: TRBD2
v_gene: TRBV9
abundance: .
j_gene: TRBJ2-1
CDR3nt: TGTGCCAGCAGCGTAGGGCGGGAGATCTACAATGAGCAGTTCTTC
CDR3aa: CASSVGREIYNEQFF

d_gene: TRBD1
v_gene: TRBV2
abundance: .
j_gene: TRBJ1-6
CDR3nt: TGTGCCAGCAAAGGGACAGTAAATTCACCCCTCCACTTT
CDR3aa: CASKGTVNSPLHF

d_gene: .
v_gene: TRBV6-5
abundance: few
j_gene: TRBJ2-2
CDR3nt: TGTGCCAGCAGTTTTTCGAAGGGGACCGGGGAGCTGTTTTTT
CDR3aa: CASSFSKGTGELFF

d_gene: .
v_gene: TRBV12-5
abundance: once
j_gene: TRBJ1-5
CDR3nt: TGTGCTAGTGGTTTCCAACACGGGGATAGCAATCAGCCCCAGCATTTT
CDR3aa: CASGFQHGDSNQPQHF

d_gene: .
v_gene: TRBV9
abundance: few
j_gene: TRBJ1-4
CDR3nt: TGTGCCAGCAGCGTAGCCGGGCTCAATGAAAAACTGTTTTTT
CDR3aa: CASSVAGLNEKLFF

d_gene: .
v_gene: TRBV5-1
abundance: .
j_gene: TRBJ2-2
CDR3nt: TGCGCCAGCAGCTTGACGGTGAACACCGGGGAGCTGTTTTTT
CDR3aa: CASSLTVNTGELFF

d_gene: .
v_gene: TRBV4-1
abundance: few
j_gene: TRBJ2-1
CDR3nt: TGCGCCAGCAGCCAAGGGTTCGATGAGCAGTTCTTC
CDR3aa: CASSQGFDEQFF

d_gene: .
v_gene: TRBV27
abundance: .
j_gene: TRBJ1-2
CDR3nt: TGTGCCAGCAGCCCAAGAGGGGGTACCTATGGCTACACCTTC
CDR3aa: CASSPRGGTYGYTF

d_gene: TRBD2
v_gene: TRBV19
abundance: .
j_gene: TRBJ2-3
CDR3nt: TGTGCCAGTAGTTATGTGGGAGGGAGCGGTACGCAGTATTTT
CDR3aa: CASSYVGGSGTQYF

d_gene: .
v_gene: TRBV30
abundance: .
j_gene: TRBJ2-5
CDR3nt: TGTGCCTGGAGTGCCATACTACATATGGTCGAAGAGACCCAGTACTTC
CDR3aa: CAWSAILHMVEETQYF

d_gene: .
v_gene: TRBV10-1
abundance: .
j_gene: TRBJ2-7
CDR3nt: TGCGCCAGCAGTGCTGACCGGGAGAGCTCCTACGAGCAGTACTTC
CDR3aa: CASSADRESSYEQYF

d_gene: .
v_gene: TRBV7-2
abundance: .
j_gene: TRBJ1-5
CDR3nt: TGTGCCAGCAGCTTAGATAGCAATCAGCCCCAGCATTTT
CDR3aa: CASSLDSNQPQHF

d_gene: .
v_gene: TRBV7-2
abundance: .
j_gene: TRBJ2-3
CDR3nt: TGTGCCAGCAGCTTCGTAGATACGCAGTATTTT
CDR3aa: CASSFVDTQYF

d_gene: .
v_gene: TRBV4-2
abundance: .
j_gene: TRBJ2-5
CDR3nt: TGTGCCAGCAGCCAAGCGGCCCTCCATCAAGAGACCCAGTACTTC
CDR3aa: CASSQAALHQETQYF

d_gene: TRBD1
v_gene: TRBV10-1
abundance: .
j_gene: TRBJ2-3
CDR3nt: TGCGCCAGCTTGACAGGGTTAGAGATGGGCACAGATACGCAGTATTTT
CDR3aa: CASLTGLEMGTDTQYF